This T cell receptor (beta chain) comes out of a study of T cell clonotyping in hematopoietic cell transplantation. Study at large: Pretransplant recipient samples were taken after cytoreduction.

Indicated time point: recipient sample about 28 days before transplant, after cytoreduction. Repertoires were generated with immunoSEQ multiplex PCR, while TCRdb's copy carries only in-frame clones and drops some. Counted here are about 21,000 clones, roughly 90% occurring once; the ten biggest clones make up about 4%. Material: peripheral blood mononuclear cells, obtained before stem cell transplant. This TCR was sampled from a man younger than 35 with biphenotypic leukemia. Some clones in this sample may be carry-over from other donors' samples.

The CDR3 sequence is CASSEGTDNSPLHF. CDR3 coding DNA: TGTGCCAGCAGTGAAGGGACAGACAATTCACCCCTCCACTTT. The gene calls are TRBV6-4 and TRBJ1-6, with 7 bases fitting TRBD1. V was clipped by 3 bases and J by 7 bases; unmatched bases: 3. The germline V gene encodes CDR1 MRHNA and CDR2 SNTAGT. The CDR3 loop spans 14 amino acids.